The T cell receptor beta chain under discussion was sequenced for a study of blood T cell repertoires in COVID-19 (dated by TCRdb to between 2020 and 2021). In the study overall: Samples from collaborators originated in the United States, Italy and Spain and spanned both the acute and convalescent phases of COVID-19. The dataset comprised deeply sampled blood TCRbeta repertoires from subjects exposed to, actively infected with, or recovered from COVID-19. The samples were drawn from two sources: the first 160 participants of the ongoing ImmuneRACE study, and fewer than 1,500 subjects contributed by 6 global collaborators. Where HLA class I and class II types were available, the types were taken from metadata supplied by the sample provider, not from assay-based typing. The material from the prospective study consisted of cDNA or gDNA derived from T cells, B-cell-depleted T cells, or PBMCs. The repertoires were released in a freely available public database meant as a resource for research on the immune response to SARS-CoV-2. The sample metadata nearly always contained a de-identified subject ID, COVID-19 status, age in years and sex. What the research found in general, with its limitations: Clinical and demographic metadata were provided uncurated, with the amount varying by source and participant.

Each collaborating institution followed its own protocols to collect whole blood in K2EDTA tubes. Collaborator samples were shipped for TCRbeta analysis as frozen whole blood, isolated PBMCs, or DNA extracted from either sample type. The germline V gene supplies CDR1 SGHTA and CDR2 FQGNSA. Taken from cysteine to phenylalanine, the CDR3 has 13 residues. The DNA shown is the 39-base CDR3, in frame from base 1. V is reduced by 6 bases and J by 6 bases, leaving a spacing of 14 bases between them. On this clone: The antigen this receptor binds is unknown. No much larger clonotype is one base removed from it; base qualities were not supplied.

TCRbeta CDR3 regions were amplified from genomic DNA using the immunoSEQ Assay, a bias-controlled multiplex PCR. The study's own analysis went as follows. The number of nucleated cells in each sample was estimated from the amplification of reference gene primers within the assay. To quantify the absolute abundance of each unique TCRbeta CDR3 rearrangement, sequence reads were collapsed and filtered. For each sample, productive Simpson clonality was calculated as the square root of Simpson's diversity index over productive rearrangements. TCRdb re-hosts the immuneACCESS table, in-frame sequences only. Its copies lack some clones; in the studies checked, an unresolved V gene accounts for under half of them, and the cause for the rest is not known. V, J and clone size derive from that table, while D and trimming were established from the DNA sequence. The sample contains 250,000 or so clones, roughly 85% of them found a single time. Of the sample, roughly 3% is held by the ten largest clones.

Sequencing was performed on peripheral blood. The receptor comes from a man aged 18 to 30 with active or convalescent COVID-19. The chain couples TRBV7-2 to TRBJ1-1, with the D gene not clear enough to name. The DNA reads TGTGCCAGCAGTCCCAGGATCCTGGCTGAAGCTTTCTTT. Its protein is CASSPRILAEAFF.